This TCR beta chain was recorded in a study of graft-versus-host responses after intestinal transplantation. Study-level background: Isolated intestinal, liver-intestinal, or multivisceral transplants had been given to the recipients. Anti-thymocyte globulin induction preceded approximately three years of tacrolimus and steroid maintenance in all recipients. Regarding the study as a whole: Early after transplant, HvG clones declined as circulating GvH clones peaked. Allograft graft-versus-host to host-versus-graft clonal ratios ran high in patients with graft-donor T cell macrochimerism.

Germline trimming cut 7 bases from V and 6 bases from J; bases unmatched to any gene: 9. Germline lookup yields CDR1 MNHEY and CDR2 SVGAGI. The CDR3 contains 15 residues. Notes on this clone: Its antigen is unknown.

Data came from immunoSEQ multiplex PCR; TCRdb stores just in-frame clones and leaves some out. The sample carries some 41,000 clones, roughly nine tenths recorded once. This specimen consisted of PBMCs, obtained approximately 320 days after intestinal transplant. This receptor was obtained from a human patient who received an intestinal transplant, so some T cells may come from the graft donor. The chain is built from TRBV6-5 and TRBJ2-1; 10 nucleotides align to TRBD1. The CDR3 reads CASTKTGGEGNEQFF. The CDR3 coding sequence is TGTGCCAGCACTAAGACAGGGGGCGAAGGCAATGAGCAGTTCTTC.